Listed below are T cell receptor beta chains from one sample, sequenced in a study of tumor and adjacent non-tumor tissue in lung cancer. A single record per CDR3 protein comes from TCRdb applying MiXCR to the multiplex PCR reads. The sample has 110,000 or so distinct CDR3 sequences, more than 60% seen once. Sequencing input: lung tumor tissue. The receptors were sampled from a woman aged 60-70 years with non-small cell lung cancer. Both conserved end residues are part of each CDR3. The order of the fields is V gene, J gene, D gene, clone size, CDR3 protein, CDR3 DNA. The D gene is left open where the match is weak. Rows give clone size only sometimes, using once, few, many, or a class for an expanded clone.

>TRBV12-3/TRBV12-4|TRBJ1-5|TRBD1|NA
CASSRRMRQGNNQPQHF
TGTGCCAGCAGCCGTCGGATGAGACAGGGCAACAATCAACCCCAGCATTTT
>TRBV20-1|TRBJ2-3|NA|NA
CNAKSESADTQYF
TGCAATGCTAAATCGGAGAGCGCAGATACGCAGTATTTT
>TRBV28|TRBJ2-3|NA|NA
CASHAWSVGVLGTDTQYF
TGTGCCAGCCATGCCTGGAGCGTGGGGGTCTTGGGCACAGATACGCAGTATTTT
>TRBV6-1|TRBJ1-2|TRBD1|NA
CASRLGTGTILYGYTF
TGTGCCAGCAGACTAGGGACAGGGACCATCCTATATGGCTACACCTTC
>TRBV11-2|TRBJ2-7|NA|NA
CASVLQSGNNFEQYF
TGTGCCAGCGTACTCCAATCCGGCAATAACTTTGAGCAGTACTTC
>TRBV11-2|TRBJ2-7|TRBD2|NA
CASSYGTSGGYIQYF
TGTGCCAGCAGCTACGGGACTAGCGGGGGGTACATACAGTACTTC
>TRBV4-3|TRBJ1-1|NA|NA
CASILTDRKAKAFF
TGCGCCAGCATCCTTACCGACAGGAAAGCTAAAGCTTTCTTT
>TRBV11-3|TRBJ1-1|NA|once
CASTLDSERGTEAFF
TGTGCCAGCACCTTAGATTCGGAGAGAGGCACAGAAGCTTTCTTT
>TRBV20-1|TRBJ2-7|TRBD1|many
CSAREPGQGVKEQYF
TGCAGTGCTAGGGAACCGGGACAGGGGGTAAAAGAGCAGTACTTC
>TRBV5-1|TRBJ1-2|NA|few
CASNLNGYDYTF
TGCGCCAGCAACTTGAACGGCTATGACTACACCTTC
>TRBV20-1|TRBJ2-3|NA|few
CSARGALADTQYF
TGTAGTGCCCGTGGAGCACTCGCAGATACGCAGTATTTT
>TRBV11-2|TRBJ1-4|TRBD1|NA
CASGLETGGYDKLFF
TGTGCCAGCGGCTTAGAGACAGGGGGCTATGATAAACTGTTTTTT
>TRBV6-1|TRBJ1-2|NA|once
CASSETMGDYGYTF
TGTGCCAGCAGTGAAACCATGGGAGACTATGGTTACACCTTC
>TRBV11-1|TRBJ2-6|NA|NA
CASSPFRGGANVMTF
TGTGCCAGCAGCCCCTTCCGTGGGGGGGCCAACGTCATGACTTTC
>TRBV11-2|TRBJ1-1|TRBD1|NA
CASKRDSFRWNTEAFF
TGTGCCAGCAAACGGGACAGCTTTAGGTGGAACACTGAAGCTTTCTTT
>TRBV6-2/TRBV6-3|TRBJ1-5|NA|NA
CASSYSLSRDQPQHF
TGTGCCAGCAGTTACTCGTTATCGCGCGATCAGCCCCAGCATTTC
>TRBV5-1|TRBJ1-5|NA|NA
CASSPGVGNQPQNF
TGCGCCAGCAGCCCGGGTGTAGGTAATCAGCCCCAGAATTTT
>TRBV11-1|TRBJ1-2|NA|NA
CASSQGPLYGYTF
TGTGCCAGCTCACAGGGCCCGCTCTATGGCTACACCTTC
>TRBV11-3|TRBJ2-1|NA|NA
CASSLVRSSYNNQFF
TGTGCCAGCAGCTTAGTACGGAGCTCCTACAATAATCAGTTCTTC
>TRBV6-5|TRBJ2-2|NA|NA
CANRRTTGPGGGELFF
TGTGCCAACAGGCGGACCACAGGGCCTGGAGGCGGGGAGCTGTTTTTT
>TRBV5-1|TRBJ2-1|TRBD2|NA
CASSSLLAGIDNGQFF
TGCGCCAGCAGCTCATTATTAGCGGGAATTGATAATGGGCAGTTCTTC
>TRBV28|TRBJ2-1|TRBD2|NA
CASSFLAGGYNEQFF
TGTGCCAGCAGTTTTCTAGCGGGAGGGTACAATGAGCAGTTCTTC
>TRBV6-4|TRBJ2-3|NA|NA
CTSSDGSTDTQYF
TGTACCAGCAGTGACGGGAGCACAGATACGCAGTATTTT
>TRBV11-2|TRBJ1-6|NA|NA
CTSSLEATNSPLHF
TGTACCAGCAGCTTAGAAGCAACCAATTCACCCCTCCACTTT
>TRBV20-1|TRBJ1-2|TRBD1|NA
CSAREQGGLEGYTF
TGCAGTGCTAGAGAACAGGGGGGATTGGAGGGTTACACCTTC
>TRBV11-2|TRBJ2-7|NA|NA
CTNSLPPQREQYF
TGTACCAACAGCCTTCCTCCCCAGCGCGAGCAGTACTTC
>TRBV6-1|TRBJ2-1|NA|NA
CASNQERGLLHNEQFF
TGTGCCAGCAATCAAGAACGGGGACTGTTACACAATGAGCAGTTCTTC
>TRBV29-1|TRBJ1-2|NA|NA
CSVAFGRQSVDYTF
TGCAGCGTTGCCTTTGGGAGGCAAAGTGTTGACTACACCTTC
>TRBV11-3|TRBJ2-3|NA|NA
CANRKSQGDTQCF
TGTGCCAACAGAAAGAGCCAAGGTGATACGCAGTGCTTT
>TRBV6-5|TRBJ1-5|NA|NA
CANRTGMGNQRQHF
TGTGCCAACAGAACAGGGATGGGCAATCAGCGCCAGCATTTT
>TRBV2|TRBJ2-2|TRBD2|NA
CASCKTSGVGESFF
TGTGCCAGCTGTAAGACTAGCGGGGTCGGGGAGTCGTTTTTT
>TRBV11-1|TRBJ2-1|NA|NA
CASSRLGESKQFF
TGTGCCAGTAGCCGCCTAGGGGAGAGCAAGCAGTTCTTC
>TRBV20-1|TRBJ2-1|NA|few
CGVRPVNEQFF
TGCGGTGTTAGACCGGTCAATGAGCAGTTTTTC
>TRBV5-5|TRBJ2-4|NA|once
CASSFGQVVSKNIQYF
TGTGCCAGCAGCTTTGGGCAGGTTGTATCCAAAAACATTCAGTACTTC
>TRBV5-1|TRBJ2-5|TRBD1|few
CASSPRGQGETQYF
TGCGCCAGCAGCCCCCGGGGACAGGGTGAGACCCAGTACTTC
>TRBV20-1|TRBJ1-3|NA|NA
CRATSGEKGSGITIYF
TGCAGAGCTACATCAGGGGAAAAAGGCTCTGGAATCACCATATATTTT
>TRBV4-3|TRBJ1-2|NA|many
CASSQALGGGGYGYTF
TGCGCCAGCAGCCAAGCTTTGGGGGGCGGAGGCTATGGCTACACCTTC
>TRBV6-2/TRBV6-3|TRBJ2-1|TRBD2|NA
CASSPTSGRAANDEQSF
TGTGCGAGCAGCCCGACTAGCGGGAGGGCCGCAAACGATGAGCAGTCCTTC
>TRBV20-1|TRBJ2-2|NA|NA
CSARHQQGGAGELFF
TGCAGTGCTAGACATCAACAGGGAGGTGCCGGGGAGCTGTTTTTT
>TRBV12-3/TRBV12-4|TRBJ2-3|NA|NA
CASSSVWTASTYTQYF
TGTGCCAGCAGCTCCGTTTGGACAGCAAGCACATATACTCAGTATTTT
>TRBV4-3|TRBJ2-3|NA|medium-sized
CASSQDRRPDTQYF
TGCGCCAGCAGCCAAGATAGGAGGCCAGATACGCAGTATTTT
>TRBV12-3/TRBV12-4|TRBJ2-1|TRBD2|NA
CANNSGLAGGGSDEQFF
TGTGCCAACAATTCTGGACTAGCGGGAGGAGGAAGCGATGAGCAGTTCTTC
>TRBV20-1|TRBJ1-1|NA|NA
CSARDLAPVTLDTEAFF
TGCAGTGCTAGAGATCTAGCTCCCGTGACTCTGGACACTGAAGCTTTCTTT
>TRBV11-2|TRBJ1-2|TRBD1|NA
CASSTTGASGCTF
TGTGCCAGCAGCACTACAGGGGCCTCTGGCTGCACCTTC
>TRBV5-1|TRBJ1-6|TRBD1|NA
CASSLELGTGNSSLHF
TGCGCCAGCAGCTTGGAATTAGGGACAGGGAATTCATCCCTCCACTTT
>TRBV20-1|TRBJ2-1|TRBD2|NA
CSDRAASGGNNEKFF
TGCAGTGATAGGGCAGCTAGCGGGGGAAACAATGAGAAGTTCTTC
>TRBV29-1|TRBJ1-1|NA|NA
CNADSSKNTEAFF
TGCAACGCGGACAGTTCCAAGAACACTGAAGCTTTCTTC
>TRBV11-3|TRBJ2-1|TRBD2|NA
CARSLELTSGSHNEQFF
TGTGCCAGGAGCCTAGAATTGACTAGCGGGAGCCACAATGAGCAATTCTTC
>TRBV4-2|TRBJ1-4|NA|NA
CANSQTRTSTNEKLFF
TGTGCCAACAGCCAAACCCGGACATCAACTAATGAAAAACTGTTTTTT
>TRBV5-1|TRBJ1-2|NA|NA
CDSSLNDYGYTF
TGCGACAGCAGCTTGAACGACTATGGCTACACCTTC